This entry lists 24 T cell receptor beta chains sequenced from one sample in a study of T cells in Graves' hyperthyroidism and ophthalmopathy. The CDR3 regions of TCR beta were amplified from RNA transcripts. Researchers ran a first-round RT-PCR on the TCR CDR3 using the HTBI primer set. TCRdb redid the calling of the multiplex PCR reads with MiXCR, one entry per CDR3 protein. Of 500,000 to 650,000 distinct CDR3 sequences listed, roughly 15% are singletons. Sequenced material: blood. Receptors were obtained from a woman aged 40 to 49 with Graves' hyperthyroidism.

This clonotype is medium-sized in the sample. The V gene is TRBV7-2, the J gene TRBJ2-7; 10 positions match TRBD2. The CDR3 runs 17 residues. V lost 4 bases, J lost 0 bases, and 9 bases stayed unmatched. Germline-derived CDR1 and CDR2 are SGHTA and FQGNSA. The CDR3 DNA is TGTGCCAGCAGCTCCCCATCCGGGACTAGCGCCTCCTACGAGCAGTACTTC. Encoded protein: CASSSPSGTSASYEQYF. Drawing the rest from reference TRBV7-2 and TRBJ2-7, the complete variable domain is GAGVSQSPSNKVTEKGKDVELRCDPISGHTALYWYRQSLGQGLEFLIYFQGNSAPDKSGLPSDRFSAERTGGSVSTLTIQRTQQEDSAVYLCASSSPSGTSASYEQYFGPGTRLTVT.

This clonotype has ten or more counts. The chain has TRBV5-1 and TRBJ2-7, with D unclear. The V gene lost 0 bases and the J gene lost 2 bases, with 12 bases spanning the gap. Per germline, CDR1 SGHRS and CDR2 YFSETQ. This CDR3 has 15 residues. For the CDR3, the DNA is TGCGCCAGCAGCTTGGCAGGAGACCGCACCTACGAGCAGTACTTC. Residues: CASSLAGDRTYEQYF.

The rearrangement joins TRBV2 to TRBJ2-7; D may be TRBD2 (6 bases). The germline V gene has CDR1 SNHLY and CDR2 FYNNEI. CDR3 length: 12 amino acids. Trimming left V 10 bases short and J 2 bases short, with 12 bases between. CDR3 DNA: TGTGCCATGGGACGGGGGACCTACGAGCAGTACTTC. Encoded protein: CAMGRGTYEQYF.

This clonotype was recorded at least ten times. The chain uses TRBV3-1 and TRBJ2-2; D possibly corresponds to TRBD2 (6 bases). This CDR3 is built from 15 residues. V was trimmed by 5 bases and J by 6 bases, leaving 16 bases between them. Germline V gene sequence: CDR1 LGHDT, CDR2 YNNKEL (reference sequence). The CDR3 DNA sequence: TGTGCCAGCAGCGCGCTGAGACTAGATGCCGGGGAGCTGTTTTTT. Amino acids: CASSALRLDAGELFF.

This clonotype was seen at least ten times. This chain uses TRBV28 with TRBJ2-1; D is perhaps TRBD1 (6 bases). Trimming stripped 2 bases from V and 6 bases from J, with 11 bases between. Germline loops: CDR1 MDHEN, CDR2 SYDVKM. This CDR3 comprises 14 residues. CDR3 in DNA: TGTGCCAGCAGTTTAAGCAGGGGTGGCAATGAGCAGTTCTTC. Translation gives CASSLSRGGNEQFF.

At least ten counts were recorded for this clonotype. V and J are TRBV12-3 or TRBV12-4 and TRBJ2-1; TRBD1 is a possible D gene (7 bases). This CDR3 spans 12 amino acids. Trimming took off 7 bases at V and 13 bases at J, with 17 bases between the two ends. CDR3 loop: CASTRGVAHQFF. CDR3 in DNA: TGTGCCAGCACCAGGGGGGTGGCCCATCAGTTCTTC.

This clonotype has at least ten counts. The chain employs TRBV27 and TRBJ1-1; D gene unclear. CDR3 size: 14 residues. Germline V CDR1 and CDR2: MNHEY, SMNVEV (reference sequence). V lost 5 bases and J lost 1, with 11 bases in between. CDR3 bases: TGTGCCAGCAGTCATGGGCAGGAGAACACTGAAGCTTTCTTT. It translates to CASSHGQENTEAFF.

The chain joins TRBV14 to TRBJ2-1; D is possibly TRBD2 (6 bases). The CDR3 consists of 15 residues. Trimming pared 4 bases from V and 4 bases from J, leaving 14 bases between. Per germline, CDR1 SGHDN and CDR2 FVKESK. The CDR3 spells CASSPRTNPYNEQFF. CDR3 in DNA: TGTGCCAGCAGCCCCCGGACTAACCCTTACAATGAGCAGTTCTTC. Full variable domain (rest looked up from reference TRBV14 and TRBJ2-1): EAGVTQFPSHSVIEKGQTVTLRCDPISGHDNLYWYRRVMGKEIKFLLHFVKESKQDESGMPNNRFLAERTGGTYSTLKVQPAELEDSGVYFCASSPRTNPYNEQFFGPGTRLTVL.

CDR3: CASSHSGGGRDTQYF. In DNA form, the CDR3 reads TGTGCCAGCAGCCATTCGGGGGGCGGCCGAGATACGCAGTATTTT. The chain has TRBV7-2 and TRBJ2-3; D is possibly TRBD2 (7 bases). Per germline, CDR1 SGHTA and CDR2 FQGNSA. CDR3 size: 15 residues. V was cut by 5 bases and J by 5 bases, with 17 bases left in between. The full variable domain, with the rest looked up from reference TRBV7-2 and TRBJ2-3, is GAGVSQSPSNKVTEKGKDVELRCDPISGHTALYWYRQSLGQGLEFLIYFQGNSAPDKSGLPSDRFSAERTGGSVSTLTIQRTQQEDSAVYLCASSHSGGGRDTQYFGPGTRLTVL.

In its sample, this clonotype was seen many times. The chain joins TRBV2 to TRBJ1-1, with D tentatively TRBD1 (5 bases). The CDR3 extends over 14 amino acids. Germline V CDR1 and CDR2: SNHLY, FYNNEI. The germline V and J ends were trimmed by 5 bases and 1 base, with 11 bases remaining between them. The CDR3 DNA reads as TGTGCCAGCAGTAATTCGAGGGGGAACACTGAAGCTTTCTTT. Protein: CASSNSRGNTEAFF.

The rearrangement links TRBV4-1 to TRBJ1-2; unclear D gene. Trimming shortened V by 0 bases and J by 8 bases, and 10 bases separated the two germline ends. Germline V gene data show CDR1 as MGHRA and CDR2 as YSYEKL. The CDR3 has 13 residues. The CDR3 coding sequence is TGCGCCAGCAGCCAAGAAAGCCGGGTAGGCTACACCTTC. It specifies CASSQESRVGYTF.

This clonotype was counted only a few times. This chain links TRBV20-1 with TRBJ2-7; 12 positions agree with TRBD2. CDR3 length equals 13 residues. Germline CDR1 DFQATT, CDR2 SNEGSKA (reference sequence). V was clipped by 6 bases and J by 6 bases; unmatched bases: 6. The CDR3 spells CSAPGLAGGEQYF. The CDR3 DNA sequence: TGCAGTGCCCCGGGACTAGCGGGTGGCGAGCAGTACTTC.

V is TRBV20-1 and J is TRBJ2-2; 9 bases fit TRBD2. Germline CDR1 is DFQATT and CDR2 is SNEGSKA (reference sequence). The CDR3 totals 15 residues. Trimming cost V 1 base and J 3 bases; bases outside gene matches: 3. The CDR3 nucleotides are TGCAGTGCTAGAGGGACTAGCGAACACACCGGGGAGCTGTTTTTT. It translates to CSARGTSEHTGELFF.

This clonotype was seen a few times. This chain links TRBV20-1 with TRBJ1-4; possibly TRBD1 for D (6 bases). The CDR3 length is 14 residues. Germline assignment: CDR1 DFQATT and CDR2 SNEGSKA (reference sequence). Trimming took 7 bases from V and 2 from J, leaving 14 bases between them. CDR3 loop: CSVVGGGTNEKLFF. The CDR3 nucleotides are TGCAGTGTTGTCGGAGGGGGGACTAATGAAAAACTGTTTTTT.

This clonotype was detected only a few times. CDR3 nucleotide sequence: TGTGCCAGCAGCTTAGCCCCTAGCCTCGAGCAGTACTTC. Residues: CASSLAPSLEQYF. J is TRBJ2-7 and V is TRBV7-8; TRBD2 might be the D (5 bases). This CDR3 contains 13 residues. Germline CDR1 is SGHVS and CDR2 is FQNEAQ. Trimming removed 0 bases at V and 6 bases at J, with 9 bases between.

This clonotype turned up a few times. This rearrangement joins TRBV12-3 or TRBV12-4 to TRBJ2-6, with D possibly called TRBD1 or TRBD2 (5 bases each). The CDR3 consists of 16 residues. V lost 6 bases, J lost 2 bases, and 14 bases lay in between. The CDR3 DNA follows: TGTGCCAGCAGCGGGACCGCTGACACTGGGGCCAACGTCCTGACTTTC. Its protein is CASSGTADTGANVLTF.

In its sample, this clonotype was seen a few times. The chain uses TRBV6-5 and TRBJ2-7; possible D gene TRBD1, 6 bases. The CDR3 has 15 residues. The germline V gene encodes CDR1 MNHEY and CDR2 SVGAGI. V lost 2 bases to trimming and J lost 3 bases, with 14 bases between them. CDR3 DNA: TGTGCCAGCAGTTACGCACAGGGAAATTTCTACGAGCAGTACTTC. Its translation is CASSYAQGNFYEQYF.

This rearrangement joins TRBV12-3 or TRBV12-4 to TRBJ2-2; D is perhaps TRBD2 (6 bases). The length of the CDR3 is 16 residues. Trimming left V 6 bases short and J 4 bases short, with 18 bases between. Here the CDR3 reads CASSDLTRHPTGELFF. The CDR3 DNA follows: TGTGCCAGCAGCGACCTGACTAGGCACCCCACCGGGGAGCTGTTTTTT.

Many counts were recorded for this clonotype. The V and J genes are TRBV27 and TRBJ2-1; tentatively, D is TRBD1 (6 bases). The CDR3 is made up of 15 amino acids. The germline V and J ends were trimmed by 4 bases and 6 bases, with 16 bases remaining between them. Germline V gene data show CDR1 as MNHEY and CDR2 as SMNVEV (reference sequence). Here the CDR3 reads CASSSRQAESNEQFF. DNA of the CDR3: TGTGCCAGCAGTTCAAGACAGGCAGAATCCAATGAGCAGTTCTTC.

This clonotype occurred many times. This sequence joins TRBV5-6 and TRBJ2-3; TRBD1 agrees at 8 bases. Germline assignment: CDR1 SGHDT and CDR2 YYEEEE. CDR3 length: 16 amino acids. J lost 2 bases, V lost 1 base, and 6 bases had no gene match. The CDR3 reads CASSLYWGQDTDTQYF. The CDR3 bases are TGTGCCAGCAGCTTGTATTGGGGACAGGACACAGATACGCAGTATTTT.

This clonotype has more than one count but fewer than ten. The genes are TRBV5-6 and TRBJ2-5; D may be TRBD1 (9 bases). V gave up 0 bases and J gave up 5 bases, with 17 bases separating them. CDR1 is SGHDT and CDR2 is YYEEEE in the germline V gene. This CDR3 has 16 residues. The CDR3 sequence: CASSLATGGGGETQYF. The CDR3 nucleotides are TGTGCCAGCAGCTTGGCCACAGGGGGCGGGGGGGAGACCCAGTACTTC.

This clonotype was seen ten or more times. The gene calls are TRBV20-1 and TRBJ1-5, with 7 bases aligning to TRBD1. V shed 4 bases and J 4 bases; nucleotides not matched to a gene: 1. CDR1 is DFQATT, CDR2 SNEGSKA, per germline (reference sequence). The CDR3 consists of 12 residues. CDR3 amino acids: CSAKQGNQPQHF. The CDR3, as DNA: TGCAGTGCTAAACAGGGGAATCAGCCCCAGCATTTT.

This clonotype was detected ten times or more. The genes are TRBV12-3 or TRBV12-4 and TRBJ2-7; D unresolved. V dropped 5 bases and J dropped 5 bases, with 19 bases sitting between them. The length of the CDR3 is 15 residues. This CDR3 is CASSQQPGSLHEQYF. CDR3 sequence (DNA): TGTGCCAGCAGTCAACAACCGGGCAGTCTTCACGAGCAGTACTTC.

The CDR3, as DNA: TGTGCCAGCAGCCATCCCCTAGAAATAAACCTTTTGAACACTGAAGCTTTCTTT. Translation gives CASSHPLEINLLNTEAFF. V usage is TRBV5-6 and J usage is TRBJ1-1; no definite D call. CDR1 SGHDT and CDR2 YYEEEE come from the germline V gene. This CDR3 has 18 amino acids. V was trimmed by 4 bases and J by 0 bases, leaving 22 bases between them.